These T cell receptor beta chains were read from a single sample in a study of shared clonotypes between healthy human individuals. Sequencing was performed with immunoSEQ multiplex PCR; in TCRdb, only in-frame clones are kept and a portion is missing. This table has about 2 million clones, about 95% appearing once. The specimen was naive CD8+ T cells sorted from blood. The receptors come from a man aged 18-30 years in good health. Both conserved end residues are part of each CDR3. The order of the fields is D gene, clone size, J gene, V gene, CDR3 protein, CDR3 DNA. A D gene is named only where the DNA matches it firmly. The listing skips clone size in some rows; elsewhere it reads once, few, many or a size class.

D: -; size: -; J: TRBJ1-2; V: TRBV29-1; CDR3: CSVAGNYGYTF; DNA: TGCAGCGTTGCAGGGAACTATGGCTACACCTTC
D: TRBD1; size: -; J: TRBJ1-5; V: TRBV27; CDR3: CASSFGTGGNQPQHF; DNA: TGTGCCAGCAGTTTCGGGACAGGGGGCAATCAGCCCCAGCATTTT
D: -; size: -; J: TRBJ2-3; V: TRBV30; CDR3: CAWDSVSTDTQYF; DNA: TGTGCCTGGGACAGCGTTAGCACAGATACGCAGTATTTT
D: -; size: -; J: TRBJ2-3; V: TRBV28; CDR3: CASTMSLGGTQYF; DNA: TGTGCCAGCACCATGTCCTTAGGAGGGACGCAGTATTTT
D: -; size: -; J: TRBJ2-3; V: TRBV21-1; CDR3: CASSKGPPAGDSDTQYF; DNA: TGTGCCAGCAGCAAAGGGCCCCCGGCAGGGGATTCAGATACGCAGTATTTT
D: -; size: -; J: TRBJ2-1; V: TRBV9; CDR3: CASSVGQGGGNEQFF; DNA: TGTGCCAGCAGCGTAGGCCAGGGTGGAGGCAATGAGCAGTTCTTC
D: TRBD2; size: -; J: TRBJ2-7; V: TRBV6-1; CDR3: CASSEIAGDYEQYF; DNA: TGTGCCAGCAGTGAAATAGCGGGGGACTACGAGCAGTACTTC
D: -; size: -; J: TRBJ2-2; V: TRBV27; CDR3: CASSPTVTGELFF; DNA: TGTGCCAGCAGTCCAACAGTCACCGGGGAGCTGTTTTTT
D: -; size: -; J: TRBJ2-1; V: TRBV5-6; CDR3: CASSLEGGYNEQFF; DNA: TGTGCCAGCAGCTTGGAGGGCGGATACAATGAGCAGTTCTTC
D: -; size: -; J: TRBJ2-7; V: TRBV4-3; CDR3: CASSQVLGGESYEQYF; DNA: TGCGCCAGCAGCCAGGTTCTGGGGGGAGAGTCTTACGAGCAGTACTTC
D: -; size: -; J: TRBJ1-2; V: TRBV10-2; CDR3: CASSGTEYDYGYTF; DNA: TGCGCCAGTTCCGGGACTGAGTACGACTATGGCTACACCTTC
D: -; size: -; J: TRBJ1-2; V: TRBV5-4; CDR3: CASSLDRGARGYTF; DNA: TGTGCCAGCAGCTTGGATCGGGGGGCACGGGGCTACACCTTC
D: TRBD2; size: -; J: TRBJ2-1; V: TRBV7-8; CDR3: CASSLAISGSPYNEQFF; DNA: TGTGCCAGCAGCTTAGCTATCAGCGGGAGCCCCTACAATGAGCAGTTCTTC
D: -; size: -; J: TRBJ2-7; V: TRBV5-8; CDR3: CASSLSPMEGAGEQYF; DNA: TGTGCCAGCAGCTTGTCCCCTATGGAGGGGGCGGGCGAGCAGTACTTC
D: TRBD2; size: -; J: TRBJ2-7; V: TRBV5-1; CDR3: CASRDTSASYEQYF; DNA: TGCGCCAGCAGGGATACTAGCGCCTCCTACGAGCAGTACTTC
D: -; size: -; J: TRBJ2-1; V: TRBV2; CDR3: CASSAGPGVYNEQFF; DNA: TGTGCCAGCAGTGCGGGGCCAGGGGTCTACAATGAGCAGTTCTTC
D: TRBD2; size: -; J: TRBJ2-5; V: TRBV2; CDR3: CASEAGESFVKETQYF; DNA: TGTGCCAGCGAAGCGGGAGAAAGTTTCGTTAAAGAGACCCAGTACTTC
D: -; size: -; J: TRBJ2-7; V: TRBV30; CDR3: CAWSLGAEQYF; DNA: TGTGCCTGGAGTCTGGGGGCCGAGCAGTACTTC
D: -; size: -; J: TRBJ2-3; V: TRBV4-3; CDR3: CASSPSDGRSTDTQYF; DNA: TGCGCCAGCAGCCCTAGCGACGGGAGAAGCACAGATACGCAGTATTTT
D: TRBD2; size: once; J: TRBJ2-1; V: TRBV5-1; CDR3: CASSPTWTSGVSYNEQFF; DNA: TGCGCCAGCAGCCCTACCTGGACTAGCGGGGTATCCTACAATGAGCAGTTCTTC
D: TRBD1; size: -; J: TRBJ2-1; V: TRBV9; CDR3: CASSSGGYNEQFF; DNA: TGTGCCAGCAGTTCAGGGGGATACAATGAGCAGTTCTTC
D: -; size: -; J: TRBJ2-7; V: TRBV9; CDR3: CASGGQESFEQYF; DNA: TGTGCCAGTGGTGGGCAGGAGTCCTTCGAGCAGTACTTC
D: TRBD2; size: -; J: TRBJ2-2; V: TRBV5-1; CDR3: CASSLDPSGRLTGELFF; DNA: TGCGCCAGCAGCTTGGATCCTAGCGGGAGGTTGACCGGGGAGCTGTTTTTT
D: TRBD1; size: -; J: TRBJ1-2; V: TRBV9; CDR3: CASSVGSTGDYGYTF; DNA: TGTGCCAGCAGCGTAGGGTCTACAGGGGACTATGGCTACACCTTC
D: -; size: -; J: TRBJ2-7; V: TRBV13; CDR3: CASSLAYEQYF; DNA: TGTGCCAGCAGCTTAGCTTACGAGCAGTACTTC
D: -; size: -; J: TRBJ1-1; V: TRBV2; CDR3: CASSGASGREAFF; DNA: TGTGCCAGCAGTGGGGCGTCGGGACGTGAAGCTTTCTTT
D: -; size: once; J: TRBJ2-1; V: TRBV2; CDR3: CASSEAGASYNEQFF; DNA: TGTGCCAGCAGTGAAGCGGGGGCATCCTACAATGAGCAGTTCTTC
D: TRBD1; size: -; J: TRBJ1-1; V: TRBV10-2; CDR3: CASSETGGTEAFF; DNA: TGCGCCAGCAGCGAAACAGGGGGCACTGAAGCTTTCTTT
D: -; size: -; J: TRBJ2-7; V: TRBV5-1; CDR3: CASSFMWEDPYEQYF; DNA: TGCGCCAGCAGCTTCATGTGGGAGGACCCCTACGAGCAGTACTTC
D: TRBD2; size: -; J: TRBJ2-1; V: TRBV13; CDR3: CASSLGLAGNFRDEQFF; DNA: TGTGCCAGCAGCTTAGGGTTAGCGGGTAATTTTCGCGATGAGCAGTTCTTC
D: -; size: -; J: TRBJ2-7; V: TRBV6-1; CDR3: CASSITGTYEQYF; DNA: TGTGCCAGCTCCATTACAGGGACCTACGAGCAGTACTTC
D: -; size: -; J: TRBJ1-1; V: TRBV5-1; CDR3: CASSATGVRNTEAFF; DNA: TGCGCCAGCAGCGCTACAGGTGTGAGGAACACTGAAGCTTTCTTT
D: -; size: -; J: TRBJ2-7; V: TRBV29-1; CDR3: CSGRTETYEQYF; DNA: TGCAGCGGAAGGACGGAAACCTACGAGCAGTACTTC
D: -; size: -; J: TRBJ2-7; V: TRBV5-1; CDR3: CASSSPQENAYEQYF; DNA: TGCGCCAGCAGCTCCCCCCAGGAGAACGCCTACGAGCAGTACTTC
D: -; size: -; J: TRBJ2-6; V: TRBV2; CDR3: CASTSEQGDNVLTF; DNA: TGTGCCAGCACTTCGGAACAGGGAGACAACGTCCTGACTTTC
D: -; size: -; J: TRBJ1-1; V: TRBV6-5; CDR3: CASSYGDTTEAFF; DNA: TGTGCCAGCAGTTACGGGGATACCACTGAAGCTTTCTTT
D: -; size: once; J: TRBJ2-5; V: TRBV4-1; CDR3: CASSQDLRPQETQYF; DNA: TGCGCCAGCAGCCAAGATTTGCGGCCGCAAGAGACCCAGTACTTC
D: -; size: -; J: TRBJ2-7; V: TRBV28; CDR3: CASSLLSRWGEQYF; DNA: TGTGCCAGCAGTTTATTATCCCGGTGGGGCGAGCAGTACTTC
D: -; size: -; J: TRBJ2-7; V: TRBV2; CDR3: CASRTTQPNEQYF; DNA: TGTGCCAGCAGGACCACACAGCCCAACGAGCAGTACTTC
D: -; size: -; J: TRBJ2-7; V: TRBV2; CDR3: CASSERGALNEQYF; DNA: TGTGCCAGCAGTGAAAGGGGGGCCCTCAACGAGCAGTACTTC
D: -; size: -; J: TRBJ1-4; V: TRBV7-6; CDR3: CASSPLPEGDEKLFF; DNA: TGTGCCAGCAGCCCCCTCCCCGAGGGCGATGAAAAACTGTTTTTT
D: -; size: -; J: TRBJ2-1; V: TRBV27; CDR3: CASSLSSETISYNEQFF; DNA: TGTGCCAGCAGTCTCTCAAGTGAGACAATTTCCTACAATGAGCAGTTCTTC
D: -; size: once; J: TRBJ2-7; V: TRBV19; CDR3: CASSLGESYEQYF; DNA: TGTGCCAGTAGTCTCGGGGAGTCCTACGAGCAGTACTTC
D: TRBD1; size: -; J: TRBJ2-7; V: TRBV11-2; CDR3: CASSPRTGAYEQYF; DNA: TGTGCCAGCAGCCCCAGGACAGGAGCCTACGAGCAGTACTTC
D: -; size: -; J: TRBJ2-7; V: TRBV4-1; CDR3: CASSQVGDRIDYEQYF; DNA: TGCGCCAGCAGCCAAGTGGGAGACAGGATAGACTACGAGCAGTACTTC
D: -; size: -; J: TRBJ2-7; V: TRBV14; CDR3: CASSQVFSYEQYF; DNA: TGTGCCAGCAGCCAAGTATTCAGCTACGAGCAGTACTTC
D: TRBD1; size: -; J: TRBJ1-2; V: TRBV27; CDR3: CASSLTGTDYGYTF; DNA: TGTGCCAGCAGTTTGACAGGGACTGACTATGGCTACACCTTC
D: -; size: -; J: TRBJ1-3; V: TRBV11-2; CDR3: CASSDLVRGSGNTIYF; DNA: TGTGCCAGCAGCGATTTGGTGCGCGGCTCTGGAAACACCATATATTTT
D: -; size: -; J: TRBJ1-5; V: TRBV27; CDR3: CASSFGGDQPQHF; DNA: TGTGCCAGCAGTTTTGGCGGGGATCAGCCCCAGCATTTT
D: TRBD1; size: -; J: TRBJ1-1; V: TRBV5-6; CDR3: CASRRQGSTEAFF; DNA: TGTGCCAGCAGACGACAGGGGTCGACTGAAGCTTTCTTT
D: TRBD2; size: -; J: TRBJ2-7; V: TRBV4-1; CDR3: CASSLERDSYEQYF; DNA: TGCGCCAGCAGCCTAGAGCGGGACTCCTACGAGCAGTACTTC
D: TRBD2; size: -; J: TRBJ2-3; V: TRBV5-1; CDR3: CASSQFVAGRADTQYF; DNA: TGCGCCAGCAGCCAATTCGTAGCGGGAAGGGCAGATACGCAGTATTTT
D: TRBD1; size: -; J: TRBJ1-6; V: TRBV5-6; CDR3: CASSTGQDPNSPLHF; DNA: TGTGCCAGCAGCACTGGACAGGATCCTAATTCACCCCTCCACTTT
D: -; size: -; J: TRBJ1-5; V: TRBV27; CDR3: CASSLVVGQGINQPQHF; DNA: TGTGCCAGCAGTTTAGTTGTCGGGCAGGGGATCAATCAGCCCCAGCATTTT
D: TRBD1; size: -; J: TRBJ1-1; V: TRBV30; CDR3: CAWSEDRGGGAFF; DNA: TGTGCCTGGAGTGAAGACAGGGGCGGAGGAGCTTTCTTT